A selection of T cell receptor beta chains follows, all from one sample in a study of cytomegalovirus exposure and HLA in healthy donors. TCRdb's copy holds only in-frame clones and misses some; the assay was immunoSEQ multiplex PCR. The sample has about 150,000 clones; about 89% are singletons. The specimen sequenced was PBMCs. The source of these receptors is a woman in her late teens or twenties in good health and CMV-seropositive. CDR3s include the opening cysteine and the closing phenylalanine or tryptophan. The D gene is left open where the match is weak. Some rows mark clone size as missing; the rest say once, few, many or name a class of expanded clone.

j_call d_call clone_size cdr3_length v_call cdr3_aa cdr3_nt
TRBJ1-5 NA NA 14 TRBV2 CASSEQANNQPQHF TGTGCCAGCAGTGAACAGGCCAACAATCAGCCCCAGCATTTT
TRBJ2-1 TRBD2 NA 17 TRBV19 CASSHDASGRGYNEQFF TGTGCCAGTAGCCATGACGCCAGCGGGAGGGGGTACAATGAGCAGTTCTTC
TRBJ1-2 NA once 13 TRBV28 CASSSRGLYGYTF TGTGCCAGCAGTTCAAGGGGGTTATATGGCTACACCTTC
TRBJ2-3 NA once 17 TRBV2 CASSEVGSGRGTDTQYF TGTGCCAGCAGTGAAGTCGGGTCGGGTAGAGGTACAGATACGCAGTATTTT
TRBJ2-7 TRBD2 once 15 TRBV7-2 CASSRAASGLYEQYF TGTGCCAGCAGCCGCGCCGCTAGCGGCCTCTACGAGCAGTACTTC
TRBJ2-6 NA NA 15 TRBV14 CASSLGGPGANVLTF TGTGCCAGCAGCCTCGGCGGGCCCGGGGCCAACGTCCTGACTTTC
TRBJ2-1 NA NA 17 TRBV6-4 CASSDTHSAGVYNEQFF TGTGCCAGCAGTGACACACACTCAGCGGGCGTCTACAATGAGCAGTTCTTC
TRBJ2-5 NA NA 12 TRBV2 CASSVGEETQYF TGTGCCAGCAGTGTAGGGGAAGAGACCCAGTACTTC
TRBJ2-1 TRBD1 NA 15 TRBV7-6 CASSPQTGSYNEQFF TGTGCCAGCAGTCCCCAGACAGGGTCCTACAATGAGCAGTTCTTC
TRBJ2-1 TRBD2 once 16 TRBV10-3 CAISESGGSLYHEQFF TGTGCCATCAGTGAGTCGGGCGGGAGCCTTTATCATGAGCAGTTCTTC